The rows below give T cell receptor beta chains drawn from one sample of a study of shared clonotypes between healthy human individuals. Only in-frame clones appear in the TCRdb table, and some are missing; sequencing was by immunoSEQ multiplex PCR. The table has over a million clones, more than 95% seen once. Sample: naive CD4+ T cells sorted from blood. Receptor source: a man aged 25 to 40 in good health. Both conserved end residues are part of each CDR3. The D gene is left open where the match is weak. Only part of the rows carry a size: once, few, many, or a class if the clone is expanded.

v_gene,abundance,d_gene,j_gene,CDR3nt,CDR3aa
TRBV28,NA,TRBD1,TRBJ2-7,TGTGCCAGCACAGACAGGGGATACTACGAGCAGTACTTC,CASTDRGYYEQYF
TRBV5-8,NA,NA,TRBJ1-5,TGTGCCAGCAGCTTAGGACAACCGGCCGATCAGCCCCAGCATTTT,CASSLGQPADQPQHF
TRBV28,NA,NA,TRBJ1-1,TGTGCCAGCAGTTCGACAGATAACACTGAAGCTTTCTTT,CASSSTDNTEAFF
TRBV11-2,NA,TRBD2,TRBJ2-7,TGTGCCAGCAGCTTAGGGACTAGCATCTACGAGCAGTACTTC,CASSLGTSIYEQYF
TRBV5-6,NA,TRBD1,TRBJ2-2,TGTGCCAGCAGCTTGACAGGGGATACCGGGGAGCTGTTTTTT,CASSLTGDTGELFF
TRBV5-1,once,NA,TRBJ2-5,TGCGCCAGCACCAACAAAGAGACCCAGTACTTC,CASTNKETQYF
TRBV6-1,NA,NA,TRBJ2-7,TGTGCCAGCAGTGAAGTCACGCCGGGTTCCTACGAGCAGTACTTC,CASSEVTPGSYEQYF
TRBV28,NA,TRBD1,TRBJ1-5,TGTGCCAGCAGTCGACAGGGGTTAAGCAATCAGCCCCAGCATTTT,CASSRQGLSNQPQHF
TRBV5-4,NA,NA,TRBJ2-3,TGTGCCAGCAGCTCGACAGCCTACACAGATACGCAGTATTTT,CASSSTAYTDTQYF
TRBV19,NA,NA,TRBJ2-1,TGTGCCAGTAAGGGGGGAAATCTCGATGAGCAGTTCTTC,CASKGGNLDEQFF
TRBV28,NA,NA,TRBJ2-1,TGTGCCAGCACCTCAACGGGTTTAGTGCGCAATGAGCAGTTCTTC,CASTSTGLVRNEQFF
TRBV7-8,NA,TRBD1,TRBJ2-2,TGTGCCAGCAGCGTCGGACAGGGTGCGGTCGGGGAGCTGTTTTTT,CASSVGQGAVGELFF
TRBV27,NA,NA,TRBJ2-6,TGTGCCAGCAGTCTCCGGAACTCTGGGGCCAACGTCCTGACTTTC,CASSLRNSGANVLTF
TRBV9,NA,NA,TRBJ2-7,TGTGCCAGCAGCGTGGGGACGGGCGCCTACGAGCAGTACTTC,CASSVGTGAYEQYF
TRBV14,NA,TRBD2,TRBJ2-3,TGTGCCAGCAGCCTACTAGCGGGAGTGACAGATACGCAGTATTTT,CASSLLAGVTDTQYF
TRBV6-1,NA,NA,TRBJ2-6,TGTGCCAGCAAAGTTGGGGTATCCGGGGCCAACGTCCTGACTTTC,CASKVGVSGANVLTF
TRBV7-9,NA,TRBD2,TRBJ2-7,TGTGCCAGCAGCCCCGGCGGCGGGAGGGGAACCTACGAGCAGTACTTC,CASSPGGGRGTYEQYF
TRBV18,once,TRBD1,TRBJ1-2,TGTGCCAGCTCACCAGGGACAGGAACCAACTATGGCTACACCTTC,CASSPGTGTNYGYTF
TRBV7-9,NA,NA,TRBJ2-3,TGTGCCAGCAGCTTGCGGCCCAGCACAGATACGCAGTATTTT,CASSLRPSTDTQYF
TRBV14,NA,TRBD1,TRBJ2-7,TGTGCCAGCAGTCCAGACAGGGGGCGACTCGAGCAGTACTTC,CASSPDRGRLEQYF
TRBV7-9,NA,NA,TRBJ2-1,TGTGCCAGCAGCTTAGTTGAGGGCGTTCTTGTGCGGTTCTTC,CASSLVEGVLVRFF
TRBV6-5,NA,TRBD1,TRBJ2-7,TGTGCCAGCAGAAATACAGGGGCCCCCTACGAGCAGTACTTC,CASRNTGAPYEQYF
TRBV5-6,once,NA,TRBJ2-7,TGTGCCAGCAGCTTGCCGGGAACTTCCTACGAGCAGTACTTC,CASSLPGTSYEQYF
TRBV5-1,NA,NA,TRBJ2-7,TGCGCCAGCAGCCTTAGTCAGGGTGGCTCCTACGAGCAGTACTTC,CASSLSQGGSYEQYF
TRBV29-1,once,TRBD1,TRBJ2-5,TGCAGCGGGACCGGGACAGGGGCGGCGGGTGATCAAGAGACCCAGTACTTC,CSGTGTGAAGDQETQYF
TRBV7-2,NA,TRBD1,TRBJ1-4,TGTGCCAGCAGCCTAGGACAGGGCGCAACTAATGAAAAACTGTTTTTT,CASSLGQGATNEKLFF
TRBV7-8,NA,NA,TRBJ2-6,TGTGCCAGCAGCTTGGGCAGACCCTCTGGGGCCAACGTCCTGACTTTC,CASSLGRPSGANVLTF
TRBV9,NA,TRBD2,TRBJ2-1,TGTGCCAGCAGCTTACAAGCGACTAGCGGGAGGTATGAGCAGTTCTTC,CASSLQATSGRYEQFF
TRBV28,NA,NA,TRBJ1-4,TGTGCCAGCAGACAGACGAATTGGGAAAAACTGTTTTTT,CASRQTNWEKLFF
TRBV5-6,once,NA,TRBJ1-2,TGTGCCAGCAGCCCCATGACAGGCAACTATGGCTACACCTTC,CASSPMTGNYGYTF
TRBV28,NA,NA,TRBJ2-1,TGTGCCAGCAGTTTACAATCCCGGCCCCAGCAGTTCTTC,CASSLQSRPQQFF
TRBV21-1,NA,NA,TRBJ2-7,TGTGCCAGCAGCAAAGCTCGAGCCGCGGCAGGGGGAACCTACGAGCAGTACTTC,CASSKARAAAGGTYEQYF
TRBV11-3,NA,NA,TRBJ2-2,TGTGCCAGCAGCTTCGGGGGCGCGGGCACCGGGGAGCTGTTTTTT,CASSFGGAGTGELFF
TRBV7-3,NA,TRBD2,TRBJ2-2,TGTGCCAGCAGCCGAATCTCGGGACTAGATAGGCGGGAGCTGTTTTTT,CASSRISGLDRRELFF
TRBV11-3,NA,TRBD2,TRBJ2-5,TGTGCCAGCAGCTCGACAGGACTAGCGGGCGGAGGTGGGGAGACCCAGTACTTC,CASSSTGLAGGGGETQYF
TRBV29-1,NA,NA,TRBJ2-7,TGCAGCGGAGGGACTCCCAGCTACGAGCAGTACTTC,CSGGTPSYEQYF
TRBV5-1,few,NA,TRBJ1-1,TGCGCCAGCAGCCCGACCCTACACCCAAACACTGAAGCTTTCTTT,CASSPTLHPNTEAFF
TRBV28,NA,NA,TRBJ2-7,TGTGCCAGCAATCAGATTGGGGGCGCGTACGAGCAGTACTTC,CASNQIGGAYEQYF
TRBV7-9,once,TRBD2,TRBJ2-5,TGTGCCAGCAGCACTTTTCTTACCATTCTAGCGGCCCAAGAGACCCAGTACTTC,CASSTFLTILAAQETQYF
TRBV9,NA,TRBD1,TRBJ1-1,TGTGCCAGCAGCGTAGGACAGGGGAGCTCGATGAACACTGAAGCTTTCTTT,CASSVGQGSSMNTEAFF
TRBV27,NA,TRBD2,TRBJ2-7,TGTGCCACGGCTAATAGGACTAGCGGGAGATATTTCTACGAGCAGTACTTC,CATANRTSGRYFYEQYF
TRBV5-4,NA,TRBD2,TRBJ2-2,TGTGCCAGCAGCTCCGGGACTAGCGGGAGAAACACCGGGGAGCTGTTTTTT,CASSSGTSGRNTGELFF
TRBV30,NA,NA,TRBJ1-5,TGTGCCTGGAGTCTGCCCCAAGACGGCAATCAGCCCCAGCATTTT,CAWSLPQDGNQPQHF
TRBV7-8,NA,NA,TRBJ2-7,TGTGCCAGCAGCTTAGAAGTGGGAGTCAACTACGAGCAGTACTTC,CASSLEVGVNYEQYF
TRBV9,NA,NA,TRBJ2-7,TGTGCCAGCAGCGTAGGAGGGGTCTACGAGCAGTACTTC,CASSVGGVYEQYF
TRBV5-1,NA,TRBD1,TRBJ2-3,TGCGCCAGCAGCGGGGGACAGGGCACAGATACGCAGTATTTT,CASSGGQGTDTQYF
TRBV10-1,NA,TRBD2,TRBJ2-1,TGCGCCAGCAGTGACCCACTAGCGCCTACCTACAATGAGCAGTTCTTC,CASSDPLAPTYNEQFF
TRBV11-3,NA,NA,TRBJ2-1,TGTGCCAGCAGCTTAGGCCCTCCCTCCTACAATGAGCAGTTCTTC,CASSLGPPSYNEQFF
TRBV6-6,NA,TRBD1,TRBJ2-2,TGTGCCAGCAGTTCCGGGACAGGCCTCACCGGGGAGCTGTTTTTT,CASSSGTGLTGELFF
TRBV5-1,NA,TRBD1,TRBJ2-3,TGCGCCAGCACCCACCTCCTCGGCGGGACAGGAACAGATACGCAGTATTTT,CASTHLLGGTGTDTQYF
TRBV20-1,NA,NA,TRBJ2-7,TGCAGTGCGAGCGCCTACGAGCAGTACTTC,CSASAYEQYF
TRBV5-1,NA,TRBD1,TRBJ2-1,TGCGCCAGCAGCTTGGTACAGGGGGCGCTTATGAATGAGCAGTTCTTC,CASSLVQGALMNEQFF
TRBV25-1,few,NA,TRBJ2-1,TGTGCCAGCAGTCCCCAGGGTCTGGCGGGTGAGCAGTTCTTC,CASSPQGLAGEQFF
TRBV7-9,NA,NA,TRBJ2-1,TGTGCCAGCAGCTGGCTAGTGAATGAGCAGTTCTTC,CASSWLVNEQFF